A selection of T cell receptor beta chains follows, all from one sample in a study of lymphopenia after photon versus proton radiotherapy. Sequencing was performed with immunoSEQ multiplex PCR; in TCRdb, only in-frame clones are kept and a portion is missing. Of 40,000 to 45,000 clones listed, about 86% were seen once; the top ten hold 9% to 12%. The sample in question was peripheral blood, obtained from a patient treated with proton-based radiotherapy. These receptor sequences come from a woman in her 70s with pancreatic cancer. Some clones in this sample may be carry-over from other donors' samples. The CDR3 runs from the conserved cysteine through the conserved F or W. The D gene is left open where the match is weak. The size field is filled for only some rows; it gives once, few, many or a size class.

DNA	CDR3	V	size	D	J
TGTGCCAGCAGCCGACCGGGTATTGCGAACGCGGACAATGAGCAGTTCTTC	CASSRPGIANADNEQFF	TRBV28	NA	NA	TRBJ2-1
TGTGCCAGTAGACAGGGGCAGGGCACCCTCCACTTT	CASRQGQGTLHF	TRBV19	few	TRBD1	TRBJ1-6
TGTGCCAGCAGCTTAGCGAGCGGGAGGGCCAGGGAGACCCAGTACTTC	CASSLASGRARETQYF	TRBV7-2	NA	TRBD2	TRBJ2-5
TGTGCCAGCAGCCCGGGGGGGGGCTACACTGAAGCTTTCTTT	CASSPGGGYTEAFF	TRBV7-6	NA	NA	TRBJ1-1
TGCGCCAGCAGCTTGGGGGGACAGGCCCTTGGGGAAAAACTGTTTTTT	CASSLGGQALGEKLFF	TRBV5-1	NA	TRBD1	TRBJ1-4
TGTGCCAGTACAGGGAGTATGCTGGATTCACCCCTCCACTTT	CASTGSMLDSPLHF	TRBV27	once	NA	TRBJ1-6
TGCAGCGTTGTACGGCGGGACTCTGGAAACACCATATATTTT	CSVVRRDSGNTIYF	TRBV29-1	few	NA	TRBJ1-3
TGTGCCAGCAGCTTATCCCCGGCCAGGGGGAACATTCAGTACTTC	CASSLSPARGNIQYF	TRBV28	NA	TRBD1	TRBJ2-4
TGTGCCAGCAGAAGGAAAGGGAGGGGAGGCTACACCTTC	CASRRKGRGGYTF	TRBV5-6	NA	NA	TRBJ1-2
TGCGCCAGCAGCCAGACTGGGACTAGCGGGAGTCTCGAGCAGTACTTC	CASSQTGTSGSLEQYF	TRBV4-1	NA	TRBD2	TRBJ2-7
TGTGCCAGCAGTTTAAGAGGAGGGAACACTGAAGCTTTCTTT	CASSLRGGNTEAFF	TRBV27	NA	NA	TRBJ1-1
TGCGCCAGCAGCTTGGTCGCAGGACGCTTTCAGTACAATGAGCAGTTCTTC	CASSLVAGRFQYNEQFF	TRBV5-1	once	NA	TRBJ2-1
TGTGCCAGCAATGGGGTAGACAGATTCGCGCCCCAGCATTTT	CASNGVDRFAPQHF	TRBV19	NA	NA	TRBJ1-5
TGTGCCAGTAGTCCCGGGCGGGGGGCACAGCCCCAGCATTTT	CASSPGRGAQPQHF	TRBV19	NA	NA	TRBJ1-5
TGCGCCAGCAAACGGGGAATAGGCACAGATACGCAGTATTTT	CASKRGIGTDTQYF	TRBV10-2	NA	NA	TRBJ2-3
TGTGCCAGCAGCCCCTCACAGGGAACTGAGCAGTTCTTC	CASSPSQGTEQFF	TRBV7-8	NA	NA	TRBJ2-1
TGTGCCAGCAGTGAAACGGCAGGGGAGCACAATGAGCAGTTCTTC	CASSETAGEHNEQFF	TRBV25-1	NA	NA	TRBJ2-1
TGTGCCTGGAGTGTTTCGGGGACTAGCGGGAGGTTGGAGACCCAGTACTTC	CAWSVSGTSGRLETQYF	TRBV30	NA	TRBD2	TRBJ2-5
TGTGCCAGTAGTATTGGGCAGGGAAGCACTGAAGCTTTCTTT	CASSIGQGSTEAFF	TRBV19	NA	NA	TRBJ1-1
TGTGCCAGCAGCTTATGGGGACAGGGAGCCGGGGAGCTGTTTTTT	CASSLWGQGAGELFF	TRBV7-9	NA	TRBD1	TRBJ2-2
TGTGCCAGCAGCTTACTAGCGGGAACTTACAATGAGCAGTTCTTC	CASSLLAGTYNEQFF	TRBV5-6	NA	TRBD2	TRBJ2-1
TGTGCCAGTAGTCCCTATGGGGGAAAAACTAGCACAGATACGCAGTATTTT	CASSPYGGKTSTDTQYF	TRBV19	NA	NA	TRBJ2-3
TGTGCCATCAGTGAGTCAGGGCCTAGTGGCTACACCTTC	CAISESGPSGYTF	TRBV10-3	NA	NA	TRBJ1-2
TGTGCCAGCAGTTTTAGCGGGGGAACTAGCACAGATACGCAGTATTTT	CASSFSGGTSTDTQYF	TRBV27	NA	TRBD2	TRBJ2-3
TGTGCCAGCAGTTACTCGAGCAGAGCTGGAAACACCATATATTTT	CASSYSSRAGNTIYF	TRBV6-5	NA	NA	TRBJ1-3
TGTGCCAGCCGTGTGGGACAGAACACCGGGGAGCTGTTTTTT	CASRVGQNTGELFF	TRBV28	NA	NA	TRBJ2-2
TGTGCCAGCAGCTTAGGGGGACAGTCAGCTGAAGCTTTCTTT	CASSLGGQSAEAFF	TRBV7-9	NA	TRBD1	TRBJ1-1
TGTGCCAGCAGCTTCCGGTATCAAGAGACCCAGTACTTC	CASSFRYQETQYF	TRBV5-5	NA	NA	TRBJ2-5
TGTGCCATCAGTGACGAAGTGCGGCGCGGGGAGACCCAGTACTTC	CAISDEVRRGETQYF	TRBV10-3	NA	NA	TRBJ2-5
TGTGCCAGCAGCTTGTCGGGACGCAACTCCTACGAGCAGTACTTC	CASSLSGRNSYEQYF	TRBV5-4	once	NA	TRBJ2-7
TGTGCCAGCAGCTGGGACAGGGGGGAGCAAGAGACCCAGTACTTC	CASSWDRGEQETQYF	TRBV7-8	NA	TRBD1	TRBJ2-5
TGTGCCAGTAGTAGACAGAGGGGCGCGGTCTCTGGGGCCAACGTCCTGACTTTC	CASSRQRGAVSGANVLTF	TRBV19	NA	NA	TRBJ2-6